This TCR beta chain was profiled in a study of control samples from healthy donors and cancer patients. The repertoire was sequenced with immunoSEQ multiplex PCR; TCRdb's copy has only in-frame clones and lacks some. The top ten hold roughly 3% of the sample, which has 120,000 or so clones, more than 70% seen once. In germline, CDR1 is MGHDK, CDR2 SYGVNS. Unmatched junction bases numbered 9, after V lost 4 bases and J lost 4 bases. CDR3 length: 16 residues. This receptor was taken from a man aged 55 to 70 in good health. Source material: blood. The J gene is TRBJ2-2, the V gene TRBV25-1; 7 bases map to TRBD2. Here the CDR3 reads CASSALSGGGTGELFF. The CDR3 region has the DNA TGTGCCAGCAGTGCCTTATCTGGGGGGGGCACCGGGGAGCTGTTTTTT.